The rows below give T cell receptor beta chains drawn from one sample of a study of control samples from healthy donors and cancer patients. Method: immunoSEQ multiplex PCR; TCRdb's copy keeps in-frame clones and lacks some. The table records approximately 86,000 clones, 90% to 95% of them present only once. The sequenced sample consisted of blood. All receptors derive from a woman aged 25 to 39 in good health. CDR3s include the opening cysteine and the closing phenylalanine or tryptophan. The order of the fields is CDR3 DNA, CDR3 protein, J gene, D gene, clone size, V gene. D genes are given only for firm matches. Some rows mark clone size as missing; the rest say once, few, many or name a class of expanded clone.

cdr3_nt: TGTGCCACCAAGGCTAGCGGGGGGGGACCCGGGGAGCTGTTTTTT
cdr3_aa: CATKASGGGPGELFF
j_call: TRBJ2-2
d_call: TRBD2
clone_size: -
v_call: TRBV15

cdr3_nt: TGTGCCAGCAGCTTAACAGCGCTGGGCACCGGGGAGCTGTTTTTT
cdr3_aa: CASSLTALGTGELFF
j_call: TRBJ2-2
d_call: -
clone_size: -
v_call: TRBV7-3

cdr3_nt: TGTGCCAGCAGTACCGGACAAGGCCGAGAAAAAGGCTACACCTTC
cdr3_aa: CASSTGQGREKGYTF
j_call: TRBJ1-2
d_call: -
clone_size: -
v_call: TRBV6-6

cdr3_nt: TGTGCCAGCACGGCGGGGGGCAATCAGCCCCAGCATTTT
cdr3_aa: CASTAGGNQPQHF
j_call: TRBJ1-5
d_call: -
clone_size: once
v_call: TRBV2

cdr3_nt: TGTGCCAGCAGCCCGGAGACGGACTATGGCTACACCTTC
cdr3_aa: CASSPETDYGYTF
j_call: TRBJ1-2
d_call: -
clone_size: -
v_call: TRBV7-9

cdr3_nt: TGTGCCACCCGCGGACCGAACACTGAAGCTTTCTTT
cdr3_aa: CATRGPNTEAFF
j_call: TRBJ1-1
d_call: -
clone_size: once
v_call: TRBV24-1

cdr3_nt: TGTGCCACCAGCAGCCGGGGGACTAGCAGCCACAGCTCCTACAATGAGCAGTTCTTC
cdr3_aa: CATSSRGTSSHSSYNEQFF
j_call: TRBJ2-1
d_call: TRBD2
clone_size: -
v_call: TRBV15

cdr3_nt: TGCGCCAGCAGCTTTGAAGGGGCCTACAATGAGCAGTTCTTC
cdr3_aa: CASSFEGAYNEQFF
j_call: TRBJ2-1
d_call: -
clone_size: -
v_call: TRBV5-1

cdr3_nt: TGTGCCAGCTCATCACTAGCGGGAGTAGGTAATGAGCAGTTCTTC
cdr3_aa: CASSSLAGVGNEQFF
j_call: TRBJ2-1
d_call: TRBD2
clone_size: -
v_call: TRBV18

cdr3_nt: TGTGCCAGCAGCAAATTCGGGAGTGTCACAGATACGCAGTATTTT
cdr3_aa: CASSKFGSVTDTQYF
j_call: TRBJ2-3
d_call: -
clone_size: -
v_call: TRBV21-1

cdr3_nt: TGTGCCAGCAGCAAAGAAGACGGCCCGAACACTGAAGCTTTCTTT
cdr3_aa: CASSKEDGPNTEAFF
j_call: TRBJ1-1
d_call: -
clone_size: -
v_call: TRBV21-1

cdr3_nt: TGTGCCATCGCGCCAATCAATCAGCCCCAGCATTTT
cdr3_aa: CAIAPINQPQHF
j_call: TRBJ1-5
d_call: -
clone_size: -
v_call: TRBV6-5

cdr3_nt: TGTGCCAGCAGCGAGACAGGGTCAATCGGGGAGCTGTTTTTT
cdr3_aa: CASSETGSIGELFF
j_call: TRBJ2-2
d_call: TRBD1
clone_size: -
v_call: TRBV13

cdr3_nt: TGTGCCAGCAGTCCTCAGGGAGGTCGGCAGCCCCAGCATTTT
cdr3_aa: CASSPQGGRQPQHF
j_call: TRBJ1-5
d_call: -
clone_size: few
v_call: TRBV2

cdr3_nt: TGTGCCAGCAGCCTGTTAGCGGGGGGGCTAGGAAACATTCAGTACTTC
cdr3_aa: CASSLLAGGLGNIQYF
j_call: TRBJ2-4
d_call: TRBD2
clone_size: -
v_call: TRBV3-1/TRBV3-2

cdr3_nt: TGTGCCAGCAGACCCCAGGGGGCGCCCAGTGGTCAGCCCCAGCATTTT
cdr3_aa: CASRPQGAPSGQPQHF
j_call: TRBJ1-5
d_call: TRBD1
clone_size: -
v_call: TRBV27

cdr3_nt: TGTGCCACCAGTGATTTTAACAGGGGGCTCAGCAATGAGCAGTTCTTC
cdr3_aa: CATSDFNRGLSNEQFF
j_call: TRBJ2-1
d_call: TRBD1
clone_size: -
v_call: TRBV24-1

cdr3_nt: TGTGCCAGCAGTTACTCGTTACCAGGGGGTGACTACGAGCAGTACTTC
cdr3_aa: CASSYSLPGGDYEQYF
j_call: TRBJ2-7
d_call: TRBD1
clone_size: -
v_call: TRBV6-5

cdr3_nt: TGTGCTAGCAGCCCCGGGCTAAGCACAGATACGCAGTATTTT
cdr3_aa: CASSPGLSTDTQYF
j_call: TRBJ2-3
d_call: -
clone_size: -
v_call: TRBV7-7

cdr3_nt: TGCGCCAGCAGCTTGTTCGGCAGGGTGAACACTGAAGCTTTCTTT
cdr3_aa: CASSLFGRVNTEAFF
j_call: TRBJ1-1
d_call: -
clone_size: once
v_call: TRBV5-1

cdr3_nt: TGTGCCAGCAGCCAAGATTATCGGGCAGAGCAAGAGACCCAGTACTTC
cdr3_aa: CASSQDYRAEQETQYF
j_call: TRBJ2-5
d_call: -
clone_size: -
v_call: TRBV3-1/TRBV3-2

cdr3_nt: TGTGCCAGCAGTGAAGGGGGACAGGGCGCCGAAAAACTGTTTTTT
cdr3_aa: CASSEGGQGAEKLFF
j_call: TRBJ1-4
d_call: TRBD1
clone_size: -
v_call: TRBV6-1

cdr3_nt: TGCGCCAGCAGCCAGGTTACAGGGGACACTGAAGCTTTCTTT
cdr3_aa: CASSQVTGDTEAFF
j_call: TRBJ1-1
d_call: TRBD1
clone_size: -
v_call: TRBV4-1

cdr3_nt: TGTGCCAGCAGCTCGTACGACAGGGGATATGGCTACACCTTC
cdr3_aa: CASSSYDRGYGYTF
j_call: TRBJ1-2
d_call: TRBD1
clone_size: -
v_call: TRBV14